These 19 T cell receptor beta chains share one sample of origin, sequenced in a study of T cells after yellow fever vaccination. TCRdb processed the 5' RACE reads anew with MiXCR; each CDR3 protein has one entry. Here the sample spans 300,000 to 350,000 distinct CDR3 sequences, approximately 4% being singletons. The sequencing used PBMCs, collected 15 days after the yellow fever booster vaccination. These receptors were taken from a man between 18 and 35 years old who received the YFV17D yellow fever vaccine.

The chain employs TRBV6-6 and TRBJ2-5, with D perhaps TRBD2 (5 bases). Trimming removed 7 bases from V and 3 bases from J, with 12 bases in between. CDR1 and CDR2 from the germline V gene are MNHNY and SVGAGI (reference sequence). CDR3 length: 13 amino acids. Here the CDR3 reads CASTKIGEETQYF. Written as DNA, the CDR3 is TGTGCCAGCACTAAGATCGGGGAAGAGACCCAGTACTTC.

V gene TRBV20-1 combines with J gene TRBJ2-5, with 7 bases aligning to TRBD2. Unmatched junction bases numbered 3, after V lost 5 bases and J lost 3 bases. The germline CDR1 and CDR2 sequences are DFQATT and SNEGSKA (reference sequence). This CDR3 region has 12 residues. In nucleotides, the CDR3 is TGCAGTGCTGCGGGAGAGAAAGAGACCCAGTACTTC. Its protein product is CSAAGEKETQYF.

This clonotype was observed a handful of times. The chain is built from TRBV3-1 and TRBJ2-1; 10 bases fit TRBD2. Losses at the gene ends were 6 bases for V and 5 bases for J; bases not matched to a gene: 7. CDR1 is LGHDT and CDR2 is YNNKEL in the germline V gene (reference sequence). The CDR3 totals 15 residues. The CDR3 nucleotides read TGTGCCAGCAGACCCCGGACTAGCGGAAACAATGAGCAGTTCTTC. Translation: CASRPRTSGNNEQFF.

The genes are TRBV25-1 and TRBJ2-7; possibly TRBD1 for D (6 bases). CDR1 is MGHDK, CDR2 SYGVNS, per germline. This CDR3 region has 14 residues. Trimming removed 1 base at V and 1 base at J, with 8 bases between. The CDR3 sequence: CASSEWTESYEQYV. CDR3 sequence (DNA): TGTGCCAGCAGTGAATGGACAGAGTCCTACGAGCAGTACGTC.

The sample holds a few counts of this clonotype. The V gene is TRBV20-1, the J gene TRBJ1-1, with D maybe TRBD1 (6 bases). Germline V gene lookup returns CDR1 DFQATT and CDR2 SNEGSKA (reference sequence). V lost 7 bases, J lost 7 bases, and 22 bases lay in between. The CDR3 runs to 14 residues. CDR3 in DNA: TGCAGTGTCAGCGGCTCAGGGGTGGGTGTTGAAGCTTTCTTT. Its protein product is CSVSGSGVGVEAFF.

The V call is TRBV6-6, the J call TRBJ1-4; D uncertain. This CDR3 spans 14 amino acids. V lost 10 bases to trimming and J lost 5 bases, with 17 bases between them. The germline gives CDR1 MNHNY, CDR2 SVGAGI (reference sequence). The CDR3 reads CATTTAGRNEKLFF. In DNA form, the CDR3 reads TGTGCCACCACTACGGCGGGGAGGAATGAAAAACTGTTTTTT.

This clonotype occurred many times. The CDR3 loop is CASSLEGPDTEAFF. The CDR3 bases are TGCGCCAGCAGCTTAGAGGGGCCCGACACTGAAGCTTTCTTT. The gene calls are TRBV5-1 and TRBJ1-1; tentative D call: TRBD1 (5 bases). Trimming cost V 2 bases and J 3 bases, with 11 bases left between them. The CDR3 spans 14 residues. Germline lookup yields CDR1 SGHRS and CDR2 YFSETQ.

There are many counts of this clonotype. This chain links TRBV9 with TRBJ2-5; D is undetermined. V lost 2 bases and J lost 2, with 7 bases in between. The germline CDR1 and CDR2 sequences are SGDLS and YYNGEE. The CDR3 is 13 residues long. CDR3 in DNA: TGTGCCAGCAGCGTGTCAAATCAAGAGACCCAGTACTTC. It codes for CASSVSNQETQYF. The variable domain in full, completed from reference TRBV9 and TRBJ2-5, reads DSGVTQTPKHLITATGQRVTLRCSPRSGDLSVYWYQQSLDQGLQFLIQYYNGEERAKGNILERFSAQQFPDLHSELNLSSLELGDSALYFCASSVSNQETQYFGPGTRLLVL.

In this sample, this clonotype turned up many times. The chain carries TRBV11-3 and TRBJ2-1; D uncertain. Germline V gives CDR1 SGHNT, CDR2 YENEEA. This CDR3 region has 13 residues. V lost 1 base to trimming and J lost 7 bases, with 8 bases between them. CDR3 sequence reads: CASSLGWSNEQFF. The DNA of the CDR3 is TGTGCCAGCAGCTTAGGCTGGAGTAATGAGCAGTTCTTC.

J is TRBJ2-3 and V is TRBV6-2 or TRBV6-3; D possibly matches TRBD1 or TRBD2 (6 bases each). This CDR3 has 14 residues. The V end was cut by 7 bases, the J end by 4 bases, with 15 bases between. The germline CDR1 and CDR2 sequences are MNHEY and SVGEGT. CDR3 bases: TGTGCCAGCATGGGACTCAGGGGTGCAGATACGCAGTATTTT. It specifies CASMGLRGADTQYF.

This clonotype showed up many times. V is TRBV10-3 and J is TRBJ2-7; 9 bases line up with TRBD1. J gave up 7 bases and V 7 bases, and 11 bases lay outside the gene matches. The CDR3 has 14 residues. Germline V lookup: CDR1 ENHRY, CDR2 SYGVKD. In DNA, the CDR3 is TGTGCCATCAAAGGGGGACAGGGTTCGGGTGAGCAGTACTTC. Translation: CAIKGGQGSGEQYF.

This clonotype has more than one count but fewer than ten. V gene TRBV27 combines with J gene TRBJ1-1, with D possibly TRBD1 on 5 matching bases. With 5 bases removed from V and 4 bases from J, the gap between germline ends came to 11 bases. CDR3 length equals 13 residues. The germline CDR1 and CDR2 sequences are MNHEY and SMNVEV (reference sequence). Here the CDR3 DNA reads TGTGCCAGCAGTGTCCCTGGGGGCACTGAAGCTTTCTTT. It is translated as CASSVPGGTEAFF.

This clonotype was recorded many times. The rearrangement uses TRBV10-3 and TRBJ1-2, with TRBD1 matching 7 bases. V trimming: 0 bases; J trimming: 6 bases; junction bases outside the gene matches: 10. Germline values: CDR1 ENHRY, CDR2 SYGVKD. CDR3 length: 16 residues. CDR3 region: CAISESYLRQGDGYTF. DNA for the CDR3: TGTGCCATCAGTGAGTCGTACCTCAGACAGGGCGATGGCTACACCTTC.

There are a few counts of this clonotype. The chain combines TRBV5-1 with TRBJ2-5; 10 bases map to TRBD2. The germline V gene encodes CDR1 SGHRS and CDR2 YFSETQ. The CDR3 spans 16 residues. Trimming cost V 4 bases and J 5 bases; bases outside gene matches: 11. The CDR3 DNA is TGCGCCAGCAGCGGTACACTAGCGGGGTCAGAGGAGACCCAGTACTTC. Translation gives CASSGTLAGSEETQYF. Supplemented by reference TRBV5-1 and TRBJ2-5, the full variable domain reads KAGVTQTPRYLIKTRGQQVTLSCSPISGHRSVSWYQQTPGQGLQFLFEYFSETQRNKGNFPGRFSGRQFSNSRSEMNVSTLELGDSALYLCASSGTLAGSEETQYFGPGTRLLVL.

CDR3 bases: TGCGCCAGCAGCCCTAGTACGGGGGTTGGGTCAGATACGCAGTATTTT. Its translation is CASSPSTGVGSDTQYF. The genes are TRBV4-3 and TRBJ2-3; D might be TRBD2 (6 bases). Germline loops: CDR1 LGHNA, CDR2 YSLEER. The germline V and J ends were trimmed by 4 bases and 4 bases, with 18 bases remaining between them. CDR3 length: 16 amino acids.

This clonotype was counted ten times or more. This chain's CDR3 is CATSRVGVRDSGNTIYF. CDR3 DNA sequence: TGTGCCACCAGCAGAGTGGGCGTCAGAGACTCTGGAAACACCATATATTTT. The gene calls are TRBV15 and TRBJ1-3; D gene ambiguous. The CDR3 has 17 amino acids. Trimming shortened V by 1 base and J by 0 bases, and 13 bases separated the two germline ends. Germline V gives CDR1 LNHNV, CDR2 YYDKDF (reference sequence). Looking up the rest from reference TRBV15 and TRBJ1-3 gives the full variable domain: DAMVIQNPRYQVTQFGKPVTLSCSQTLNHNVMYWYQQKSSQAPKLLFHYYDKDFNNEADTPDNFQSRRPNTSFCFLDIRSPGLGDTAMYLCATSRVGVRDSGNTIYFGEGSWLTVV.

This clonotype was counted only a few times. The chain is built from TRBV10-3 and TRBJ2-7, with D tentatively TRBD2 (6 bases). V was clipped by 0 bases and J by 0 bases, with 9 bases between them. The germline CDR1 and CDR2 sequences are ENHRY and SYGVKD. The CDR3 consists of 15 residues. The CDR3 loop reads CAISESGGVSYEQYF. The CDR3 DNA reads TGTGCCATCAGTGAGTCTGGCGGGGTCTCCTACGAGCAGTACTTC.

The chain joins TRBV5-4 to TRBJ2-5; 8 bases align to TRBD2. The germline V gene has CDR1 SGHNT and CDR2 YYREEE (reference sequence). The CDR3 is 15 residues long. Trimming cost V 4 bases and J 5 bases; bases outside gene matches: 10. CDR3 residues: CASSQSGGAQETQYF. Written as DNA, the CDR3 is TGTGCCAGCAGCCAGTCGGGGGGGGCTCAGGAGACCCAGTACTTC.

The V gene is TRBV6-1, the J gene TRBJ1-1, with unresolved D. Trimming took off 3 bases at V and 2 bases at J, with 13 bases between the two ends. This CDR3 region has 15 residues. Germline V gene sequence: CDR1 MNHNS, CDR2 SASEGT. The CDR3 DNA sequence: TGTGCCAGCAGTGATAAATGGTTCCCAAACACTGAAGCTTTCTTT. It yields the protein CASSDKWFPNTEAFF.